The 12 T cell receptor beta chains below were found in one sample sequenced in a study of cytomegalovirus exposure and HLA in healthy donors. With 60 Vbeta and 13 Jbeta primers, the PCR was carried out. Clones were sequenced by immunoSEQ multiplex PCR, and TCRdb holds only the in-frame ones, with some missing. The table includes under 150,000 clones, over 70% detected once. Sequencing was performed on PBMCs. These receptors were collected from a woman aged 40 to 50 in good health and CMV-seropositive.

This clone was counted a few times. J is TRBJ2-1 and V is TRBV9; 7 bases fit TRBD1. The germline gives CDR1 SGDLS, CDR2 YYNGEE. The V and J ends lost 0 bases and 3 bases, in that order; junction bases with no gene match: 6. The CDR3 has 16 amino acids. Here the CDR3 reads CASSVGGQAFYNEQFF. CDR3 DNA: TGTGCCAGCAGCGTAGGTGGACAGGCCTTCTACAATGAGCAGTTCTTC.

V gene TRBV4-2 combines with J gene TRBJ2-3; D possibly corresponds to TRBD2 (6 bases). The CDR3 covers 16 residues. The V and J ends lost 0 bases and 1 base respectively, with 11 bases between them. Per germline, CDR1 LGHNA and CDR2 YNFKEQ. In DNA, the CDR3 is TGTGCCAGCAGCCAAGATCGGGAGCGGGGCACAGATACGCAGTATTTT. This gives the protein CASSQDRERGTDTQYF.

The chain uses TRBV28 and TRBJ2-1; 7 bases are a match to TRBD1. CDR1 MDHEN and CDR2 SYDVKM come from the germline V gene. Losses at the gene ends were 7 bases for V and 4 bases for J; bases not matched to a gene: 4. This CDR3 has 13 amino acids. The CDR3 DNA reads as TGTGCCAGCAAACTGGGACAGTACAATGAGCAGTTCTTC. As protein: CASKLGQYNEQFF.

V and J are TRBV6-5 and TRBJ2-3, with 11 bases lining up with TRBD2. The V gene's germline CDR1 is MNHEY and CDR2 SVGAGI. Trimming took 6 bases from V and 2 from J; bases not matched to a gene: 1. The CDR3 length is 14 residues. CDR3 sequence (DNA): TGTGCCAGCAGGGGACTAGCGGCCACAGATACGCAGTATTTT. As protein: CASRGLAATDTQYF.

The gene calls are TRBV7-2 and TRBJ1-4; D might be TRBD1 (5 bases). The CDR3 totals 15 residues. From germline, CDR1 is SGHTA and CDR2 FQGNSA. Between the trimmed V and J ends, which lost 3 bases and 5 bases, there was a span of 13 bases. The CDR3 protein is CASSLVGGENEKLFF. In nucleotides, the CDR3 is TGTGCCAGCAGCTTGGTGGGGGGGGAAAATGAAAAACTGTTTTTT.

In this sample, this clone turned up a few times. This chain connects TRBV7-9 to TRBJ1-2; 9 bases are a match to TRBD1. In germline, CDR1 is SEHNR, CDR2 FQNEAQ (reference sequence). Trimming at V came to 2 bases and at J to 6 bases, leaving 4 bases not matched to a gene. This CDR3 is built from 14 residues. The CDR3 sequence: CASSLKQGANGYTF. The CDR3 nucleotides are TGTGCCAGCAGCTTAAAACAGGGGGCAAATGGCTACACCTTC.

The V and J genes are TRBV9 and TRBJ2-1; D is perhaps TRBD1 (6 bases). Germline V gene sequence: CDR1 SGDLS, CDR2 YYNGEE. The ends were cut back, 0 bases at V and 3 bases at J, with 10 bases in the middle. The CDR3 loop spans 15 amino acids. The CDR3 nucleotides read TGTGCCAGCAGCGTAGGCAGGGGTAACTACAATGAGCAGTTCTTC. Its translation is CASSVGRGNYNEQFF. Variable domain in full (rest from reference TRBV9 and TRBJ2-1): DSGVTQTPKHLITATGQRVTLRCSPRSGDLSVYWYQQSLDQGLQFLIQYYNGEERAKGNILERFSAQQFPDLHSELNLSSLELGDSALYFCASSVGRGNYNEQFFGPGTRLTVL.

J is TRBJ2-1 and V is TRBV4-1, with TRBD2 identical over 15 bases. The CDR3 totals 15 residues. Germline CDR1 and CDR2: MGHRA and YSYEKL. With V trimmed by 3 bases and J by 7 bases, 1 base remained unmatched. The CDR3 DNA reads TGCGCCAGCAGCCAGGGACTAGCGGGGGGAAATGAGCAGTTCTTC. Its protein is CASSQGLAGGNEQFF.

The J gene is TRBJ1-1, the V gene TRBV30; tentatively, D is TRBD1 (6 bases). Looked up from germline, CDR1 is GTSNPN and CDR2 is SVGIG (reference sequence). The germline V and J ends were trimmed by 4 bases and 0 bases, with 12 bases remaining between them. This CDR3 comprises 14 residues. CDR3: CAWNLKGVNTEAFF. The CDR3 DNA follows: TGTGCCTGGAATCTCAAGGGGGTGAACACTGAAGCTTTCTTT. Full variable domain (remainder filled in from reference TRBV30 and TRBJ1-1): SQTIHQWPATLVQPVGSPLSLECTVEGTSNPNLYWYRQAAGRGLQLLFYSVGIGQISSEVPQNLSASRPQDRQFILSSKKLLLSDSGFYLCAWNLKGVNTEAFFGQGTRLTVV.

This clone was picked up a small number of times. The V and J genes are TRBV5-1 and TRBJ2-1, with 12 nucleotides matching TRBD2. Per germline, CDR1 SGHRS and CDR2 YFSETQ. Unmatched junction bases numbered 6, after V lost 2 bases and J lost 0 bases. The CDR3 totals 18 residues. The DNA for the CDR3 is TGCGCCAGCAGCTTCGGGCTAGCGGGAGGGCTCTCCTACAATGAGCAGTTCTTC. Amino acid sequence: CASSFGLAGGLSYNEQFF.

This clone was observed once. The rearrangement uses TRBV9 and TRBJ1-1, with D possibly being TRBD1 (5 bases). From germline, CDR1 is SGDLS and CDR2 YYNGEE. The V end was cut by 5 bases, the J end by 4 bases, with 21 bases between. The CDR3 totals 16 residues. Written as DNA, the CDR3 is TGTGCCAGCAGTGCGGGACCCCACCCTTCGCGCACTGAAGCTTTCTTT. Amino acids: CASSAGPHPSRTEAFF.

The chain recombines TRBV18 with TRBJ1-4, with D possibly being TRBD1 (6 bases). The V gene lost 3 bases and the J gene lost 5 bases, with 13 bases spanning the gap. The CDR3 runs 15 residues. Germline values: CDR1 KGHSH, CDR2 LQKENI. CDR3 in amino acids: CASSPDRTGNEKLFF. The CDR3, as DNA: TGTGCCAGCTCACCCGACAGGACGGGAAATGAAAAACTGTTTTTT.